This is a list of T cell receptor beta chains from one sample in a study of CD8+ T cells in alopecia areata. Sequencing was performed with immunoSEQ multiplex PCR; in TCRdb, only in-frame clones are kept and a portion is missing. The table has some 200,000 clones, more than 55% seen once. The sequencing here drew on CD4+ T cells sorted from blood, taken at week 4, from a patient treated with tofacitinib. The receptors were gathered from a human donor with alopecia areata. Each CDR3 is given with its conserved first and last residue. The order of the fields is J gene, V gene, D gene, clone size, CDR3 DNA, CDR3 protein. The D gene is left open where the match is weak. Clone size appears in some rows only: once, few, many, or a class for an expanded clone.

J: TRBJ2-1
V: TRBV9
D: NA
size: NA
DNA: TGTGCCAGCAGCGGGTCAAGTTGGATCTACAATGAGCAGTTCTTC
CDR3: CASSGSSWIYNEQFF

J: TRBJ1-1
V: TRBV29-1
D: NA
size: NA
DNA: TGCAGCGTTGTGACAGGCGCGACGGTAGCTTTCTTT
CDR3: CSVVTGATVAFF

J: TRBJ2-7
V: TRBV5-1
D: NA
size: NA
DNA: TGCGCCAGCAGCCGACTGGGCTTGAGAGACGAGCAGTACTTC
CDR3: CASSRLGLRDEQYF

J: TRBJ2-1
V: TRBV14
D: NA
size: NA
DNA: TGTGCCAGCAGCCAAGAGAGGGGAGGAAGCAATGAGCAGTTCTTC
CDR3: CASSQERGGSNEQFF

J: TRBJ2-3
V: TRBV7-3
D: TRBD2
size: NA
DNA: TGTGCCAGCAGCTTAACGCTAGCGGCCACCGGCACAGATACGCAGTATTTT
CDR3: CASSLTLAATGTDTQYF

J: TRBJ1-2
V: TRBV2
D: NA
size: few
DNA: TGTGCCAGCAGTGAGGTGCAGTCTAACTATGGCTACACCTTC
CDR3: CASSEVQSNYGYTF

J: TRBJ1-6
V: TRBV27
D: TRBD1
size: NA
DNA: TGTGCCAGCAGTTTTCGTAGCTGGGACAGGGGCTCACCCCTCCACTTT
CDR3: CASSFRSWDRGSPLHF

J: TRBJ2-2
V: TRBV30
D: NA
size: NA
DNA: TGTGCCTGGAGTGTACGGGTAACCGGGGAGCTGTTTTTT
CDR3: CAWSVRVTGELFF

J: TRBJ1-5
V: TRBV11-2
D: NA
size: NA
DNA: TGTGCCAGCAGCTTAGGGGGAGGGCAGCCCCAGCATTTT
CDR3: CASSLGGGQPQHF

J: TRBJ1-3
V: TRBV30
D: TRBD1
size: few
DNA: TGTGCCTCGTCCGGGACAGGATACTCTGGAAACACCATATATTTT
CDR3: CASSGTGYSGNTIYF

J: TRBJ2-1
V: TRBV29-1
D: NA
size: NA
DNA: TGCAGCGTTGGGGTGACGGCGGGAAATGAGCAGTTCTTC
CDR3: CSVGVTAGNEQFF

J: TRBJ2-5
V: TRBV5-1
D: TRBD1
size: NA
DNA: TGCGCCAGCAGCTCGACGACAGGGCCAGAGACCCAGTACTTC
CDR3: CASSSTTGPETQYF

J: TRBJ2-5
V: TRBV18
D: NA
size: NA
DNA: TGTGCCAGCTCACCACCGGGGGCCGATGCCCAGTACTTC
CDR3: CASSPPGADAQYF

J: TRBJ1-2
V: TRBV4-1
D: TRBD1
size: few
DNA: TGCGCCACCCACCTGGGACAGGGGAGCTATGGCTACACCTTC
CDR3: CATHLGQGSYGYTF

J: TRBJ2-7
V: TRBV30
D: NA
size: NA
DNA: TGTGCCTGGACCCACGGCGACCACTCCTACGAGCAGTACTTC
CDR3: CAWTHGDHSYEQYF

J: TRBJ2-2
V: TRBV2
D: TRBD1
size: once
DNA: TGTGCCAGCAGTGGGACAGGCAACACCGGGGAGCTGTTTTTT
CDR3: CASSGTGNTGELFF

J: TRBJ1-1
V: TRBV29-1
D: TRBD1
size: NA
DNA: TGCAGCGTTGAAGATCGAGGGGGCGACACTGAAGCTTTCTTT
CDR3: CSVEDRGGDTEAFF

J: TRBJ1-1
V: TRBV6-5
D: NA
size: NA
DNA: TGTGCCAGCAGTCCCTTTGGGGGGGGGACTGAAGCTTTCTTT
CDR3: CASSPFGGGTEAFF

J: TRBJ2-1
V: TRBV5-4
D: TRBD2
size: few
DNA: TGTGCCAGCAGCTTGGCGGCGTCTAGCGGGGGCAATGAGCAGTTCTTC
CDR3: CASSLAASSGGNEQFF

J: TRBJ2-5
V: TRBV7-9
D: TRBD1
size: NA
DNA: TGTGCCAGCACCCGGGACAGCCAAGAGACCCAGTACTTC
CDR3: CASTRDSQETQYF

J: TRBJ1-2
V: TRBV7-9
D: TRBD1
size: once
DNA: TGTGCCAGCAGCTACGGACAGGCGGATGGCTACACCTTC
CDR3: CASSYGQADGYTF

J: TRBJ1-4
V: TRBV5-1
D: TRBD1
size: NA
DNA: TGCGCCAGCAGCTGGAACGGGGACAGGGAACTGTTTTTT
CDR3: CASSWNGDRELFF

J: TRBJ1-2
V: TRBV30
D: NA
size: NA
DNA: TGTGCCTGGAGTGCAGCGGACGGTCGGGGCTACACCTTT
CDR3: CAWSAADGRGYTF

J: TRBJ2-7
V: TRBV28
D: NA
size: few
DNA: TGTGCCAGCAGTTCAGAGTTCAGGCAGTACTTC
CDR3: CASSSEFRQYF

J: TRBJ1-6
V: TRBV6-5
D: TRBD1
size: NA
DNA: TGTGCCAGCAGCCTGAGGGGACAGAGTTCACCCCTCCACTTT
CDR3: CASSLRGQSSPLHF

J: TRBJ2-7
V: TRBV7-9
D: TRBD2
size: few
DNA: TGTGCCAGCAGCCCCATAGCGGGCTCCTACGAGCAGTACTTC
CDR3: CASSPIAGSYEQYF

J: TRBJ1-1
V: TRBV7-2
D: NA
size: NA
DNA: TGTGCCAGCACCTTACGACACCTGAACACTGAAGCTTTCTTT
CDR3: CASTLRHLNTEAFF

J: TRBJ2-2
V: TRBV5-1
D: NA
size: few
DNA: TGCGCCAGCAGCTTGGTTTCGAACACCGGGGAGCTGTTTTTT
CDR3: CASSLVSNTGELFF

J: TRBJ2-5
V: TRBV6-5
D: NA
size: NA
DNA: TGTGCCACCGGCTGGGGCAGCCTCCAAGAGACCCAGTACTTC
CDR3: CATGWGSLQETQYF

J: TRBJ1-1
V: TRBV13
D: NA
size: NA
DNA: TGTGCCAGCAGCTTAAGGACCGGCAGGGTGGGGAAGACTGAAGCTTTCTTT
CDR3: CASSLRTGRVGKTEAFF

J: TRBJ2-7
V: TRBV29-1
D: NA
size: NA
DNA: TGCAGCGTTGAAAGGTGGGAGAACCAGTACGAGCAGTACTTC
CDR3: CSVERWENQYEQYF

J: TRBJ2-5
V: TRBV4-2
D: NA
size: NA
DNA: TGTGCCAGCAGCCGGACACAGGGAACGGAGACCCAGTACTTC
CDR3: CASSRTQGTETQYF

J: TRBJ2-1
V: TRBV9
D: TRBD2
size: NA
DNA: TGTGCCAGCAGCGCCGGACTAGCGGGGGCTCGGCAGTTCTTC
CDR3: CASSAGLAGARQFF

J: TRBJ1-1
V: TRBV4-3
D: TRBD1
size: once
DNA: TGCGCCAGCAGCCAAGTCAGTGGTGACAGGGGACGGACTGAAGCTTTCTTT
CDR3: CASSQVSGDRGRTEAFF

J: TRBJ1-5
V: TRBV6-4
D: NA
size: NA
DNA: TGTGCCCACTATCAGGGCCCCCAGCATTTT
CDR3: CAHYQGPQHF

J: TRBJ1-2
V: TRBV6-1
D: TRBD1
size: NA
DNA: TGTGCCAGCAGTGAATCAGGGGGCGCAGACCACACCTTC
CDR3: CASSESGGADHTF

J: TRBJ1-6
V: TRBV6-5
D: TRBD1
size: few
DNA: TGTGCCAGCACCGGGACAGTTCATAATTCACCCCTCCACTTT
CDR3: CASTGTVHNSPLHF

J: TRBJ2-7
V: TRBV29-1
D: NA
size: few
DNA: TGCAGCGTTGACAAGGGTTACGAGCAGTACTTC
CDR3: CSVDKGYEQYF

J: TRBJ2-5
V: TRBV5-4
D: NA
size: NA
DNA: TGTGCCAGCAGCTTGGGTAGGCAAAGTAAAGAGACCCAGTACTTC
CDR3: CASSLGRQSKETQYF

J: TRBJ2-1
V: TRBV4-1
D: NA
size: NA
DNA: TGCGCCAGCAGCCACGAGCGGAGCTCCTACAATGAGCAGTTCTTC
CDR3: CASSHERSSYNEQFF

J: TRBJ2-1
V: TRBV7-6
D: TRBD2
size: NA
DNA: TGTGCCAGCAGCTTACGCAGCGGGGTCTACAATGAGCAGTTCTTC
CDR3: CASSLRSGVYNEQFF

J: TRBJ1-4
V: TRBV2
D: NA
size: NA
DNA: TGTGCCAGCGGGAGGACAGTAGAAAAACTGTTTTTT
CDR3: CASGRTVEKLFF

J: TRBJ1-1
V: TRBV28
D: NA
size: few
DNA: TGTGCCAGCAGTTGGGGGTTGGAAGCTTTCTTT
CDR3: CASSWGLEAFF

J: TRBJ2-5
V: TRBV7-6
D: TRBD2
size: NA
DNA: TGTGCCAGCAGCGTAACTAGCGGGGGACATCGAGAGACCCAGTACTTC
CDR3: CASSVTSGGHRETQYF

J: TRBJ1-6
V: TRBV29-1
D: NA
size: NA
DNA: TGCAGCGTTGGACATGCGGATTCACCCCTCCACTTT
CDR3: CSVGHADSPLHF

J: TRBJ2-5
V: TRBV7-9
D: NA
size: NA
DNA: TGTGCCAGCAGCTTACAAGAGACCCAGTACTTC
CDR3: CASSLQETQYF

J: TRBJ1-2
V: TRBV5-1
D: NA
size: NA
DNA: TGCGCCAGCAGCTTGGAGCCCGGGGCCCACTATGGCTACACCTTC
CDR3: CASSLEPGAHYGYTF

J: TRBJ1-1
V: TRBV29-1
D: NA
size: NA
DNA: TGCAGCGTTGAAGGAACAACTGAAGCTTTCTTT
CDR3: CSVEGTTEAFF

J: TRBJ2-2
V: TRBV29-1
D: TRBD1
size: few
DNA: TGCAGCGTTGAAGATTGGGGACAGGTCTTACCCCGGGCGTCCGGGGAGCTGTTTTTT
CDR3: CSVEDWGQVLPRASGELFF

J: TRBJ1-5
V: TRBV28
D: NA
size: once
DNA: TGTGCCAGCCAACACTTCAAGGATAGCAATCAGCCCCAGCATTTT
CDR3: CASQHFKDSNQPQHF

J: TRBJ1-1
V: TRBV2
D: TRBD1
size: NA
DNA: TGTGCCAGCAGCCTTGACAGGGGTGAAGCTTTCTTT
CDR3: CASSLDRGEAFF

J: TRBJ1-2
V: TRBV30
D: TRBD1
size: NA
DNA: TGTGGGAGTGGCAGGGGGTATGGCTACACCTTC
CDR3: CGSGRGYGYTF

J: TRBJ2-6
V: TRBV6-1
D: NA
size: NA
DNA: TGTGCCAGCGGGAAGGGAGAAGGGGCCAACGTCCTGACTTTC
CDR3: CASGKGEGANVLTF